This T cell receptor beta chain was identified in a study of radiotherapy plus CTLA-4 blockade in lung cancer. Findings and caveats of the study: In blood, tumor-derived TCR clones expanded after radiotherapy plus ipilimumab.

Worth noting for this clone: Its specificity is not known.

Repertoires were generated with immunoSEQ multiplex PCR, while TCRdb's copy carries only in-frame clones and drops some. The sample holds about 120,000 clones, about 77% seen once. Trimming removed 6 bases from V and 14 bases from J, with 14 bases in between. The CDR3 length is 11 residues. Per the germline V gene, CDR1 is MNHNS and CDR2 is SASEGT. The TCR was taken from a human donor with non-small cell lung cancer who had a partial response to radiotherapy plus ipilimumab. The chain uses TRBV6-1 and TRBJ2-1; perhaps TRBD1 as D (6 bases). Sequencing was performed on peripheral blood, taken from a patient treated with radiotherapy plus ipilimumab. The CDR3 here is CASSRDTMEFF. CDR3 nucleotides: TGTGCCAGCAGCCGGGACACCATGGAGTTCTTC.